The 22 T cell receptor beta chains in this list originate from one sample, sequenced in a study of vaccination and CD4 T cells after COVID-19. An Oncomine TCR Beta short-read assay was used to sequence the DNA from cultured CD4+ T cells. TCRdb ran MiXCR on the PCR reads and lists one entry per CDR3 protein. The sample holds more than 20,000 distinct CDR3 sequences, approximately 40% seen once. These receptors have no known antigen. Treatment here: roughly ten-day PBMC culture with coronavirus spike peptide pools or control peptides (ViraFEST assay). What was sequenced was CD4+ T cells from blood, cultured in vitro. Receptors originate from a human donor who had recovered from COVID-19.

The sample holds a few counts of this clonotype. The chain links TRBV6-1 to TRBJ2-2; unclear D gene. This CDR3 has 13 amino acids. Germline V gene lookup returns CDR1 MNHNS and CDR2 SASEGT. V shed 8 bases and J shed 4 bases, with 11 bases lying between them. CDR3 residues: CASVTSSTGELFF. The CDR3 DNA is TGTGCCAGCGTGACATCATCCACCGGGGAGCTGTTTTTT.

The V call is TRBV7-6, the J call TRBJ2-1, with D tentatively TRBD1 (6 bases). The ends were cut back, 4 bases at V and 9 bases at J, with 13 bases in the middle. CDR1 and CDR2 from the germline V gene are SGHVS and FNYEAQ. This CDR3 region has 13 residues. The CDR3 region has the DNA TGTGCCAGCAGCTCCCTCAGGGGCGGTGAGCAGTTCTTC. It yields the protein CASSSLRGGEQFF.

In its sample, this clonotype was seen a few times. The V and J genes are TRBV20-1 and TRBJ2-3; D possibly uses TRBD1 or TRBD2 (5 bases each). Germline assignment: CDR1 DFQATT and CDR2 SNEGSKA (reference sequence). This CDR3 is 12 amino acids long. V dropped 3 bases and J dropped 6 bases, with 10 bases sitting between them. In DNA, the CDR3 is TGCAGTGCTAGGGGACCGGCCGATACGCAGTATTTT. Its translation is CSARGPADTQYF.

This clonotype has a handful of counts. This chain joins TRBV19 and TRBJ1-5; TRBD1 might be the D (6 bases). Germline V gives CDR1 LNHDA, CDR2 SQIVND (reference sequence). Trimming took off 6 bases at V and 3 bases at J, with 15 bases between the two ends. The CDR3 covers 15 residues. In DNA form, the CDR3 reads TGTGCCAGTAGCTCCTCTGGACAGCACAATCAGCCCCAGCATTTT. This translates into CASSSSGQHNQPQHF.

The chain uses TRBV20-1 and TRBJ2-1; TRBD1 matches at 9 bases. Germline CDR1 DFQATT, CDR2 SNEGSKA (reference sequence). V gave up 2 bases and J gave up 7 bases; unmatched junction bases: 9. The CDR3 is 15 residues long. CDR3 residues: CSARSGTGSFNEQFF. In nucleotides, the CDR3 is TGCAGTGCTAGATCCGGGACAGGGAGTTTTAATGAGCAGTTCTTC.

This clonotype was observed a handful of times. V usage is TRBV18 and J usage is TRBJ2-7, with D maybe TRBD2 (6 bases). The V end was cut by 4 bases, the J end by 3 bases, with 16 bases between. This CDR3 contains 15 residues. Germline values: CDR1 KGHSH, CDR2 LQKENI. This CDR3 is CASSLWGRPNYEQYF. CDR3 DNA sequence: TGTGCCAGCTCACTTTGGGGGAGGCCAAACTACGAGCAGTACTTC.

This clonotype was counted between two and nine times. CDR3 amino acids: CASSDHRNTGELFF. The CDR3 DNA is TGTGCCAGCAGCGATCACAGGAACACCGGGGAGCTGTTTTTT. This chain uses TRBV6-1 with TRBJ2-2; D gene unclear. The V end lost 6 bases, the J end lost 1 base, and 9 bases lay between the germline ends. Germline CDR1 reads MNHNS; CDR2 reads SASEGT. CDR3 length equals 14 residues.

The chain uses TRBV29-1 and TRBJ2-1; D may be TRBD2 (6 bases). The CDR3 spans 12 residues. Trimming shortened V by 4 bases and J by 3 bases, and 7 bases separated the two germline ends. Germline CDR1 is SQVTM and CDR2 is ANQGSEA. The CDR3 sequence: CSVGGVYNEQFF. CDR3 bases: TGCAGCGTTGGGGGGGTCTACAATGAGCAGTTCTTC.

V usage is TRBV7-9 and J usage is TRBJ2-1, with 7 bases aligning to TRBD2. The CDR3 contains 15 residues. In germline, CDR1 is SEHNR, CDR2 FQNEAQ (reference sequence). V was clipped by 1 base and J by 12 bases; unmatched bases: 12. CDR3 region: CASSLEPAGRFGQFF. In nucleotides, the CDR3 is TGTGCCAGCAGCTTAGAGCCAGCGGGGCGATTCGGGCAGTTCTTC.

The chain uses TRBV20-1 and TRBJ2-7; D is ambiguous. The CDR3 loop spans 9 amino acids. Germline-derived CDR1 and CDR2 are DFQATT and SNEGSKA (reference sequence). The V gene lost 5 bases and the J gene lost 10 bases, with 9 bases spanning the gap. Here the CDR3 DNA reads TGCAGTGCTCACGACCCTCAGTACTTC. It translates to CSAHDPQYF.

The chain is built from TRBV28 and TRBJ1-1, with D unresolved. The V end was cut by 7 bases, the J end by 3 bases, with 15 bases between. Germline CDR1 and CDR2: MDHEN and SYDVKM. The CDR3 contains 14 residues. As DNA, the CDR3 is TGTGCCAGCAACCTCCTGGTGGGAGACACTGAAGCTTTCTTT. Its protein is CASNLLVGDTEAFF.

This sequence joins TRBV20-1 and TRBJ2-7; 8 nucleotides match TRBD2. This CDR3 comprises 13 residues. The germline V gene has CDR1 DFQATT and CDR2 SNEGSKA (reference sequence). The CDR3 sequence is CGVEASGRYEQYF. As DNA, the CDR3 is TGCGGAGTCGAGGCTAGCGGGCGCTACGAGCAGTACTTC.

This clonotype appeared a few times. The rearrangement uses TRBV7-2 and TRBJ2-3; D is ambiguous. This CDR3 region has 13 residues. The germline V and J ends were trimmed by 5 bases and 1 base, with 7 bases remaining between them. Germline lookup yields CDR1 SGHTA and CDR2 FQGNSA. For the CDR3, the DNA is TGTGCCAGCAGCCCCTCCCGCACAGATACGCAGTATTTT. Protein sequence: CASSPSRTDTQYF.

The V call is TRBV7-9, the J call TRBJ2-3; D gene ambiguous. CDR3 length: 15 residues. CDR1 and CDR2 from the germline V gene are SEHNR and FQNEAQ (reference sequence). V was clipped by 5 bases and J by 4 bases, with 16 bases between them. CDR3 coding DNA: TGTGCCAGCAGCCCGGTAAAAGGGTCCCCAGATACGCAGTATTTT. As protein: CASSPVKGSPDTQYF. Full variable domain (rest looked up from reference TRBV7-9 and TRBJ2-3): DTGVSQNPRHKITKRGQNVTFRCDPISEHNRLYWYRQTLGQGPEFLTYFQNEAQLEKSRLLSDRFSAERPKGSFSTLEIQRTEQGDSAMYLCASSPVKGSPDTQYFGPGTRLTVL.

This clonotype was recorded only once. The chain joins TRBV6-1 to TRBJ1-1, with 11 positions matching TRBD1. Germline V gene data show CDR1 as MNHNS and CDR2 as SASEGT. V lost 5 bases to trimming and J lost 0 bases; unmatched junction nucleotides: 11. The CDR3 sequence is 18 residues long. CDR3 amino acids: CASSRPRTGGGMNTEAFF. In DNA form, the CDR3 reads TGTGCCAGCAGTCGCCCGCGGACAGGGGGCGGAATGAACACTGAAGCTTTCTTT.

The V and J genes are TRBV7-2 and TRBJ1-3; no clear D. Trimming stripped 4 bases from V and 4 bases from J, with 20 bases between. Per the germline V gene, CDR1 is SGHTA and CDR2 is FQGNSA. This CDR3 has 17 amino acids. CDR3 amino acids: CASSSPGRTSGGNTIYF. The CDR3, as DNA: TGTGCCAGCAGCTCTCCTGGACGGACCTCTGGAGGAAACACCATATATTTT.

The chain has TRBV2 and TRBJ2-7; 9 bases line up with TRBD1. Germline assignment: CDR1 SNHLY and CDR2 FYNNEI. Unmatched junction bases numbered 18, after V lost 7 bases and J lost 5 bases. This CDR3 has 17 residues. The CDR3 sequence is CASTSPLGDRDRNEQYF. DNA of the CDR3: TGTGCCAGCACCTCCCCCCTGGGGGACAGGGATCGTAACGAGCAGTACTTC.

This clonotype turned up a few times. This chain uses TRBV21-1 with TRBJ2-2; no DNA check was done on the table's D call, TRBD1. TRBV21-1 is labeled a pseudogene. The CDR3 extends over 15 amino acids. The CDR3 spells CASSKERGQGPSPFF. In DNA, the CDR3 is TGTGCCAGCAGCAAAGAACGAGGACAGGGTCCCTCTCCGTTTTTT.

This chain connects TRBV2 to TRBJ2-7; 9 nucleotides agree with TRBD2. Germline V lookup: CDR1 SNHLY, CDR2 FYNNEI. V was pared by 6 bases and J by 2 bases, with 8 bases of the junction left unmatched. The CDR3 sequence is 15 residues long. The CDR3 coding sequence is TGTGCCAGCAGACCAGATAGCGGGAGTCCCTACGAGCAGTACTTC. This codes for CASRPDSGSPYEQYF.

This clonotype was seen a few times. The genes are TRBV20-1 and TRBJ1-5, with 8 bases fitting TRBD1. The germline V gene encodes CDR1 DFQATT and CDR2 SNEGSKA (reference sequence). J gave up 5 bases and V 4 bases, and 4 bases lay outside the gene matches. The CDR3 runs to 13 residues. In DNA, the CDR3 is TGCAGTGCTATGGACAGGGAATATCAGCCCCAGCATTTT. Protein: CSAMDREYQPQHF.

V is TRBV10-3 and J is TRBJ2-1; 11 bases match TRBD1. The germline V gene has CDR1 ENHRY and CDR2 SYGVKD. The CDR3 has 15 amino acids. The V gene end was trimmed by 1 base and the J gene end by 7 bases; junction bases not matched to a gene: 3. The CDR3 loop reads CAISEWGQGGNEQFF. DNA for the CDR3: TGTGCCATCAGTGAGTGGGGACAGGGGGGAAATGAGCAGTTCTTC.

The chain couples TRBV2 to TRBJ2-7; D possibly corresponds to TRBD1 (6 bases). Trimming took 4 bases from V and 6 from J, leaving 13 bases between them. Germline CDR1 reads SNHLY; CDR2 reads FYNNEI. The CDR3 totals 13 residues. This chain's CDR3 is CASSANQGLEQYF. The CDR3 bases are TGTGCCAGCAGTGCCAATCAGGGGCTCGAGCAGTACTTC.